This T cell receptor (beta chain) was captured in a study of T cells in Graves' hyperthyroidism and ophthalmopathy. TCR beta CDR3 regions were amplified from RNA transcripts. TCR CDR3 regions were first amplified by RT-PCR with HTBI primers. In TCRdb, the multiplex PCR reads were re-called with MiXCR into one record per CDR3 protein. The table shows approximately 640,000 distinct CDR3 sequences, with about 45% occurring only once. On the basis of clinical symptoms, serum thyroxine and TRAb, thyroid ultrasound and orbital computed tomography, diagnoses were made. The specimen was peripheral blood or thyroid tissue (not recorded which). The sequence was collected from an adult man with Graves' disease, either hyperthyroidism or ophthalmopathy (not recorded which).

CDR3 loop: CATSRAGTLQETQYF. Here the CDR3 DNA reads TGTGCCACCAGCAGAGCAGGGACATTACAAGAGACCCAGTACTTC. The chain is built from TRBV15 and TRBJ2-5, with D possibly matching TRBD1 (6 bases). The V gene's germline CDR1 is LNHNV and CDR2 YYDKDF (reference sequence). This CDR3 is built from 15 residues. V lost 1 base and J lost 2, with 11 bases in between.